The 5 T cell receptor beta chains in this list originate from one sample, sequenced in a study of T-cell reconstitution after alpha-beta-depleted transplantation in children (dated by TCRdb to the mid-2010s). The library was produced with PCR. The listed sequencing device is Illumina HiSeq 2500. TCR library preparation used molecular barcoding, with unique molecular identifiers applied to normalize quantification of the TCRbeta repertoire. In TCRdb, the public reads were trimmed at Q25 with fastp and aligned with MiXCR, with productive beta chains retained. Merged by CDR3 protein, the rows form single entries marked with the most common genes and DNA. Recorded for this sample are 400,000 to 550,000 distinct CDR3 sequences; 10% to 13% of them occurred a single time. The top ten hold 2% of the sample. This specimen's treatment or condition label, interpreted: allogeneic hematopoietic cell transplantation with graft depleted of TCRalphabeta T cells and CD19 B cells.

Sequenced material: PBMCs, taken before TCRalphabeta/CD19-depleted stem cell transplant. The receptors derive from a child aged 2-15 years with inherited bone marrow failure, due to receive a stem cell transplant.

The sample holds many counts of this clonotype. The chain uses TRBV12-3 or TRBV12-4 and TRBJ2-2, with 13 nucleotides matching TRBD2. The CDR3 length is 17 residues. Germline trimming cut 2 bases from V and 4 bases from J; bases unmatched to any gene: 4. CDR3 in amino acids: CASSLFWTSGSTGELFF. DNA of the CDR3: TGTGCCAGCAGTTTATTTTGGACTAGCGGGAGCACCGGGGAGCTGTTTTTT.

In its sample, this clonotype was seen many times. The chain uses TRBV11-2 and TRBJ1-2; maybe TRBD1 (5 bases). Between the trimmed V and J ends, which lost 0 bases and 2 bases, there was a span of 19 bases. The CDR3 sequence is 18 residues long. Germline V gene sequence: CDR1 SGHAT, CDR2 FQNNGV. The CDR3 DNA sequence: TGTGCCAGCAGCTTAGAGCCTATGGGTCTGGGGCAGAACTATGGCTACACCTTC. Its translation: CASSLEPMGLGQNYGYTF.

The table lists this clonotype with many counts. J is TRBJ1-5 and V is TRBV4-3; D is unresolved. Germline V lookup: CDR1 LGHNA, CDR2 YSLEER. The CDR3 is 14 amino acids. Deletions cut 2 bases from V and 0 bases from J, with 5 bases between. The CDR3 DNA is TGCGCCAGCAGCCAACACCCTAGCAATCAGCCCCAGCATTTT. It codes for CASSQHPSNQPQHF.

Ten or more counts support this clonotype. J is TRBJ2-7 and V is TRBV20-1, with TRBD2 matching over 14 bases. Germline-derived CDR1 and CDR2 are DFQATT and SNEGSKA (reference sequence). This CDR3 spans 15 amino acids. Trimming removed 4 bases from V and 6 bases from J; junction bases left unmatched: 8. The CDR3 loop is CSAIGLAGGSSEQYF. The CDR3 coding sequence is TGCAGTGCTATCGGACTAGCGGGAGGATCCAGCGAGCAGTACTTC.

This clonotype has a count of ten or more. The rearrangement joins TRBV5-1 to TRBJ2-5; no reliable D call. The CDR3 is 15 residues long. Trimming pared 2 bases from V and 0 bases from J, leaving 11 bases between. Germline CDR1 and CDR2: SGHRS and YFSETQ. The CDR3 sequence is CASSFEFNYQETQYF. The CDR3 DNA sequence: TGCGCCAGCAGCTTCGAGTTCAACTACCAAGAGACCCAGTACTTC.